A single sample is the source of the 20 T cell receptor beta chains below, sequenced in a study of long-term antiretroviral therapy in people with HIV. Version v3.0 of the immunoSEQ assay ran at survey level. TCRdb's copy holds only in-frame clones and misses some; the assay was immunoSEQ multiplex PCR. This sample has over 25,000 clones, with 90% found just once. The source material was unsorted PBMCs, sampled 3.2 years before starting antiretroviral therapy. These receptors all stem from a man between 45 and 60 years old with HIV.

This clone was recorded only once. The CDR3 sequence: CASSYSAIGNTQYF. Written as DNA, the CDR3 is TGTGCCAGCAGTTACTCCGCTATCGGGAATACGCAGTATTTT. The V gene is TRBV6-5, the J gene TRBJ2-3, with D possibly TRBD2 on 5 matching bases. Deletions cut 0 bases from V and 7 bases from J, with 11 bases between. Per germline, CDR1 MNHEY and CDR2 SVGAGI. The CDR3 runs 14 residues.

V usage is TRBV15 and J usage is TRBJ2-7, with 10 bases aligning to TRBD2. There are 16 residues in the CDR3. V shed 9 bases, J shed 1 base, and the junction held 12 bases outside the gene matches. The germline V gene encodes CDR1 LNHNV and CDR2 YYDKDF (reference sequence). The CDR3 nucleotides read TGTGCCACGAGGGAGACCCAACTAGCGGGGTCCTACGAGCAGTACTTC. This gives the protein CATRETQLAGSYEQYF. Variable domain in full (rest from reference TRBV15 and TRBJ2-7): DAMVIQNPRYQVTQFGKPVTLSCSQTLNHNVMYWYQQKSSQAPKLLFHYYDKDFNNEADTPDNFQSRRPNTSFCFLDIRSPGLGDTAMYLCATRETQLAGSYEQYFGPGTRLTVT.

The V gene is TRBV11-2, the J gene TRBJ1-1; D remains ambiguous. CDR1 SGHAT and CDR2 FQNNGV come from the germline V gene. The CDR3 is 13 amino acids. Trimming cost V 1 base and J 0 bases, with 3 bases left between them. CDR3 amino acids: CASSLGMNTEAFF. CDR3 nucleotide sequence: TGTGCCAGCAGCTTAGGTATGAACACTGAAGCTTTCTTT.

CDR3 protein: CASSADRGEETQYF. Here the CDR3 DNA reads TGCGCCAGCAGCGCGGACAGGGGGGAAGAGACCCAGTACTTC. The chain is built from TRBV5-1 and TRBJ2-5; 10 nucleotides line up with TRBD1. The CDR3 has 14 amino acids. V was pared by 4 bases and J by 3 bases, with 3 bases of the junction left unmatched. Germline V gene lookup returns CDR1 SGHRS and CDR2 YFSETQ. Complete variable domain (other parts from reference TRBV5-1 and TRBJ2-5): KAGVTQTPRYLIKTRGQQVTLSCSPISGHRSVSWYQQTPGQGLQFLFEYFSETQRNKGNFPGRFSGRQFSNSRSEMNVSTLELGDSALYLCASSADRGEETQYFGPGTRLLVL.

The chain recombines TRBV28 with TRBJ1-3; 7 nucleotides line up with TRBD1. This CDR3 is built from 13 residues. The germline V gene has CDR1 MDHEN and CDR2 SYDVKM. V gave up 5 bases and J gave up 7 bases; unmatched junction bases: 5. The CDR3 DNA follows: TGTGCCAGCAGTACCCAGGGACAGAACACCATATATTTT. Its translation: CASSTQGQNTIYF. Looking up the rest from reference TRBV28 and TRBJ1-3 gives the full variable domain: DVKVTQSSRYLVKRTGEKVFLECVQDMDHENMFWYRQDPGLGLRLIYFSYDVKMKEKGDIPEGYSVSREKKERFSLILESASTNQTSMYLCASSTQGQNTIYFGEGSWLTVV.

This chain uses TRBV27 with TRBJ2-5, with D perhaps matching TRBD1 (5 bases). Germline V lookup: CDR1 MNHEY, CDR2 SMNVEV (reference sequence). V lost 0 bases, J lost 5 bases, and 16 bases lay in between. The CDR3 totals 16 residues. The DNA of the CDR3 is TGTGCCAGCAGTTTATCGAAGGCCAGGGCGTGGGAGACCCAGTACTTC. This translates into CASSLSKARAWETQYF.

Turning to this clone: Its ends do not fully match the called genes, so a read error is possible. V usage is TRBV7-7 and J usage is TRBJ2-5, with TRBD2 matching 10 bases. In germline, CDR1 is SSHAT, CDR2 FNYEAQ (reference sequence). The CDR3 has 16 amino acids. CDR3 sequence reads: CASSVRGTGLAETQYF. CDR3 nucleotide sequence: TGTGCTAGCAGCGTACGGGGAACGGGACTAGCGGAGACCCAGTACTTC.

The rearrangement links TRBV19 to TRBJ2-1; possibly TRBD2 for D (7 bases). This CDR3 has 16 residues. Germline-derived CDR1 and CDR2 are LNHDA and SQIVND (reference sequence). V dropped 3 bases and J dropped 1 base, with 13 bases sitting between them. CDR3 nucleotide sequence: TGTGCCAGTAGTATGCGGGGGCGCCAATCCTACAATGAGCAGTTCTTC. The encoded protein is CASSMRGRQSYNEQFF.

CDR3 DNA: TGTGCCAGGAGAGCGGGAGCAGGCTACGAGCAGTACTTC. It is translated as CARRAGAGYEQYF. J is TRBJ2-7 and V is TRBV7-9, with 8 nucleotides matching TRBD2. This CDR3 has 13 amino acids. Germline CDR1 SEHNR, CDR2 FQNEAQ (reference sequence). The V segment lost 9 bases and the J segment 3 bases; nucleotides outside the gene matches: 7.

This chain connects TRBV10-3 to TRBJ2-5; D ambiguous. Germline lookup yields CDR1 ENHRY and CDR2 SYGVKD. V was pared by 10 bases and J by 2 bases, with 14 bases between. This CDR3 is 13 amino acids long. CDR3 sequence: CATAFSEQETQYF. CDR3 coding DNA: TGTGCCACCGCCTTTTCTGAACAAGAGACCCAGTACTTC.

The V gene is TRBV5-4, the J gene TRBJ2-7; TRBD2 is a possible D gene (7 bases). CDR1 SGHNT and CDR2 YYREEE come from the germline V gene (reference sequence). This CDR3 contains 15 residues. The ends were cut back, 5 bases at V and 6 bases at J, with 21 bases in the middle. CDR3 coding DNA: TGTGCCAGCAGTTCGGGGGGCCCAGGACTTTTCGAGCAGTACTTC. Its translation is CASSSGGPGLFEQYF.

The DNA of the CDR3 is TGTGCCAGCAGTGGAAGAGGGGGCGCGGGTCTCCAGCATTTT. Translation: CASSGRGGAGLQHF. V is TRBV28 and J is TRBJ1-5; 7 nucleotides align to TRBD1. CDR3 size: 14 residues. Trimming cost V 5 bases and J 12 bases; bases outside gene matches: 13. From germline, CDR1 is MDHEN and CDR2 SYDVKM.

The rearrangement uses TRBV2 and TRBJ1-5; TRBD1 aligns across 10 bases. Germline values: CDR1 SNHLY, CDR2 FYNNEI. The CDR3 runs to 17 residues. J was trimmed by 0 bases and V by 4 bases; bases with no gene match: 6. CDR3 residues: CASSGGTGVYSNQPQHF. CDR3 coding DNA: TGTGCCAGCAGTGGGGGGACAGGGGTATATAGCAATCAGCCCCAGCATTTT.

The V and J genes are TRBV9 and TRBJ2-3; D tentatively reads TRBD1 or TRBD2 (5 bases each). Germline values: CDR1 SGDLS, CDR2 YYNGEE. This CDR3 comprises 12 residues. Trimming took 3 bases from V and 5 from J, leaving 7 bases between them. In nucleotides, the CDR3 is TGTGCCAGCAGCGGAGGGGAAGATACGCAGTATTTT. Translating it yields CASSGGEDTQYF.

The J gene is TRBJ1-5, the V gene TRBV27; D is undetermined. Trimming took off 8 bases at V and 2 bases at J, with 16 bases between the two ends. Germline V gene data show CDR1 as MNHEY and CDR2 as SMNVEV (reference sequence). CDR3 size: 15 residues. This chain's CDR3 is CASRVDRQGNQPQHF. CDR3 coding DNA: TGTGCCAGCCGGGTTGACCGTCAGGGCAATCAGCCCCAGCATTTT.

This chain joins TRBV18 and TRBJ2-1; D is undetermined. Germline CDR1 KGHSH, CDR2 LQKENI. There are 15 residues in the CDR3. The germline V and J ends were trimmed by 2 bases and 0 bases, with 8 bases remaining between them. This CDR3 is CASSPSLSSYNEQFF. CDR3 nucleotide sequence: TGTGCCAGCTCACCAAGTCTAAGCTCCTACAATGAGCAGTTCTTC. The whole variable domain, filled in from reference TRBV18 and TRBJ2-1, reads NAGVMQNPRHLVRRRGQEARLRCSPMKGHSHVYWYRQLPEEGLKFMVYLQKENIIDESGMPKERFSAEFPKEGPSILRIQQVVRGDSAAYFCASSPSLSSYNEQFFGPGTRLTVL.

The gene calls are TRBV6-1 and TRBJ2-7; D is uncertain. Germline CDR1 MNHNS, CDR2 SASEGT. Trimming removed 0 bases at V and 1 base at J, with 7 bases between. CDR3 size: 14 residues. The CDR3 bases are TGTGCCAGCAGTGAAGCAAGTTGGTCCTACGAGCAGTACTTC. It specifies CASSEASWSYEQYF.

The chain carries TRBV5-6 and TRBJ1-6; D perhaps matches TRBD1 (6 bases). V was pared by 5 bases and J by 5 bases, with 23 bases between. This CDR3 has 18 amino acids. Germline values: CDR1 SGHDT, CDR2 YYEEEE. CDR3 sequence (DNA): TGTGCCAGCAGACGAAGGGACAATAGAAACCTGAATAATTCACCCCTCCACTTT. As protein: CASRRRDNRNLNNSPLHF. Based on the CDR3 plus reference TRBV5-6 and TRBJ1-6, the full variable domain is DAGVTQSPTHLIKTRGQQVTLRCSPKSGHDTVSWYQQALGQGPQFIFQYYEEEERQRGNFPDRFSGHQFPNYSSELNVNALLLGDSALYLCASRRRDNRNLNNSPLHFGNGTRLTVT.

The V and J genes are TRBV2 and TRBJ2-2, with 8 bases lining up with TRBD2. Germline V lookup: CDR1 SNHLY, CDR2 FYNNEI. The trim removed 3 bases at V and 6 bases at J, leaving 9 bases unmatched. The CDR3 totals 16 residues. The chain's CDR3 is CASSEGTREGAGELFF. The DNA for the CDR3 is TGTGCCAGCAGTGAGGGGACTAGGGAGGGTGCCGGGGAGCTGTTTTTT.

The rearrangement links TRBV2 to TRBJ1-5, with 7 bases identical to TRBD1. Germline CDR1 reads SNHLY; CDR2 reads FYNNEI. CDR3 size: 14 residues. With 2 bases clipped from V and 7 bases from J, the junction kept 5 bases outside the gene matches. The CDR3 DNA sequence: TGTGCCAGCAGTGAACAGACAGGGCGGCAGCCCCAGCATTTT. Translating it yields CASSEQTGRQPQHF. Combining the CDR3 with reference TRBV2 and TRBJ1-5 gives the whole variable domain EPEVTQTPSHQVTQMGQEVILRCVPISNHLYFYWYRQILGQKVEFLVSFYNNEISEKSEIFDDQFSVERPDGSNFTLKIRSTKLEDSAMYFCASSEQTGRQPQHFGDGTRLSIL.